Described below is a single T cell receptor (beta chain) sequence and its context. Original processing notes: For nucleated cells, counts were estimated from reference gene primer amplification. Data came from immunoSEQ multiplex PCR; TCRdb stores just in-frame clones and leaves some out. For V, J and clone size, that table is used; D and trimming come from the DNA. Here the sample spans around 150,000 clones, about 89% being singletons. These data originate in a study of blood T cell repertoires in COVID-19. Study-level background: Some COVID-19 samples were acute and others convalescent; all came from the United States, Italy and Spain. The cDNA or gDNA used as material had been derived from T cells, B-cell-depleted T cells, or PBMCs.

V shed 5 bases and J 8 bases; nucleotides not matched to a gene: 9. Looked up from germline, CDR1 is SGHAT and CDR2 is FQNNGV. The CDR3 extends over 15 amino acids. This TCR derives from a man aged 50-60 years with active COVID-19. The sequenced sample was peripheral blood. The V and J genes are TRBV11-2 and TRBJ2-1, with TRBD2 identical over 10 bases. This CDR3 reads CASSPESGGADEQFF. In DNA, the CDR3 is TGTGCCAGCAGCCCCGAAAGCGGGGGGGCGGATGAGCAGTTCTTC.